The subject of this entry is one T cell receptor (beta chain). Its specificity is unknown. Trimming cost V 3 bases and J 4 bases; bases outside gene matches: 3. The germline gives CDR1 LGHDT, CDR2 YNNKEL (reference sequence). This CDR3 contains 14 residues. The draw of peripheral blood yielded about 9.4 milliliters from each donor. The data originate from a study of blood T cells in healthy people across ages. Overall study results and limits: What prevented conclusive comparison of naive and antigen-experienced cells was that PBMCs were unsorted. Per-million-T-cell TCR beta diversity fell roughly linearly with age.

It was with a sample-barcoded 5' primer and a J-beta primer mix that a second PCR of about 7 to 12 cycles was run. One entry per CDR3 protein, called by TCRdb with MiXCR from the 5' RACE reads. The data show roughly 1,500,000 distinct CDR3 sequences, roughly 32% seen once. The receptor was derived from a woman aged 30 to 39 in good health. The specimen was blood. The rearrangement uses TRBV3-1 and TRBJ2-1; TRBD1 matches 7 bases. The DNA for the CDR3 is TGTGCCAGCAGCCACGGACAGGCTTACAATGAGCAGTTCTTC. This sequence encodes CASSHGQAYNEQFF.